A single sample is the source of the 14 T cell receptor beta chains below, sequenced in a study of blood T cell repertoires in COVID-19. TCRdb's copy holds only in-frame clones and misses some; the assay was immunoSEQ multiplex PCR. The data show about 380,000 clones, approximately 80% seen once. Sequenced: peripheral blood. These TCRs come from a human donor with acute or convalescent COVID-19. The donor label of this sample is uncertain.

This chain connects TRBV6-5 to TRBJ1-2; D may be TRBD1 (6 bases). Deletions cut 4 bases from V and 8 bases from J, with 14 bases between. Germline V gives CDR1 MNHEY, CDR2 SVGAGI. This CDR3 is built from 13 residues. The DNA of the CDR3 is TGTGCCAGCAGTTCCGAAGGGGGTACCGGCTACACCTTC. Translating it yields CASSSEGGTGYTF.

The CDR3: CAIGLDRLDSYEQYF. The CDR3 DNA sequence: TGTGCCATCGGGTTGGATCGACTAGACTCCTACGAGCAGTACTTC. V and J are TRBV10-3 and TRBJ2-7; D may be TRBD2 (6 bases). This CDR3 is built from 15 residues. Germline-derived CDR1 and CDR2 are ENHRY and SYGVKD. Trimming shortened V by 8 bases and J by 0 bases, and 17 bases separated the two germline ends.

The J gene is TRBJ2-1, the V gene TRBV4-2; 8 bases map to TRBD2. Germline V CDR1 and CDR2: LGHNA, YNFKEQ. The CDR3 runs 15 residues. Trimming removed 0 bases from V and 10 bases from J; junction bases left unmatched: 8. CDR3 region: CASSQDEASGREQFF. The CDR3 region has the DNA TGTGCCAGCAGCCAAGATGAGGCTAGCGGGCGAGAGCAGTTCTTC.

J is TRBJ1-3 and V is TRBV5-5; D may be TRBD1 (6 bases). The length of the CDR3 is 16 residues. CDR1 is SGHKS and CDR2 is YYEKEE in the germline V gene (reference sequence). V shed 4 bases and J shed 0 bases, with 14 bases lying between them. Here the CDR3 reads CASSPGTPNSGNTIYF. CDR3 sequence (DNA): TGTGCCAGCAGCCCCGGGACACCGAACTCTGGAAACACCATATATTTT.

Concerning this clone: Additional DNA sequences in this sample encode the identical CDR3. The V gene is TRBV6-5, the J gene TRBJ1-1, with D possibly matching TRBD1 (5 bases). CDR3 length: 13 residues. The germline V and J ends were trimmed by 7 bases and 1 base, with 10 bases remaining between them. CDR1 is MNHEY and CDR2 is SVGAGI in the germline V gene. CDR3 in DNA: TGTGCCAGCATCCGACAGACGAACACTGAAGCTTTCTTT. It is translated as CASIRQTNTEAFF.

The rearrangement joins TRBV10-1 to TRBJ2-5; a weak D match, TRBD2 (7 bases). CDR3 size: 14 residues. Between the trimmed V and J ends, which lost 4 bases and 1 base, there was a span of 10 bases. CDR1 WNHNN and CDR2 SYGVQD come from the germline V gene (reference sequence). The CDR3 loop is CASSAGGLQETQYF. In DNA, the CDR3 is TGCGCCAGCAGTGCCGGGGGGCTCCAAGAGACCCAGTACTTC.

The chain joins TRBV3-1 (or the pseudogene TRBV3-2) to TRBJ1-6, with D possibly being TRBD1 (6 bases). The CDR3 length is 16 residues. Per germline, CDR1 LGHDT and CDR2 YNNKEL (reference sequence). Trimming stripped 4 bases from V and 5 bases from J, with 15 bases between. The CDR3 coding sequence is TGTGCCAGCAGCCCCTCCCTGACAGGACATAATTCACCCCTCCACTTT. Translated, it gives CASSPSLTGHNSPLHF.

A word on this clone: Within the sample, other DNA sequences also encode this same CDR3. The chain links TRBV28 to TRBJ1-2; possibly TRBD1 for D (5 bases). Trimming took off 3 bases at V and 4 bases at J, with 9 bases between the two ends. Germline-derived CDR1 and CDR2 are MDHEN and SYDVKM. The CDR3 has 13 residues. The CDR3 nucleotides read TGTGCCAGCAGTTTTGGCCAGGGCTATGGCTACACCTTC. Protein: CASSFGQGYGYTF.

The CDR3 here is CASSLGLGRGGFEQFF. In nucleotides, the CDR3 is TGTGCCAGCAGCTTAGGCCTCGGGCGGGGGGGCTTTGAGCAGTTCTTC. The chain uses TRBV11-3 and TRBJ2-1; TRBD2 aligns across 9 bases. The ends lost 1 base at V and 9 bases at J; junction bases unmatched: 10. Germline V gives CDR1 SGHNT, CDR2 YENEEA. CDR3 length equals 16 residues.

The gene calls are TRBV5-6 and TRBJ2-1; possibly TRBD2 for D (5 bases). The CDR3 runs 14 residues. Germline V gene data show CDR1 as SGHDT and CDR2 as YYEEEE. The ends were cut back, 1 base at V and 9 bases at J, with 14 bases in the middle. The CDR3 bases are TGTGCCAGCAGCTTGCTCGGCGGGTTTGGTGAGCAGTTCTTC. Its translation is CASSLLGGFGEQFF.

The chain is built from TRBV18 and TRBJ1-6; TRBD1 agrees at 7 bases. This CDR3 comprises 16 residues. The germline V gene has CDR1 KGHSH and CDR2 LQKENI. V shed 8 bases and J 7 bases; nucleotides not matched to a gene: 14. For the CDR3, the DNA is TGTGCCAGCGCGTCCGGGACAGCGCCCCCAAATTCACCCCTCCACTTT. It yields the protein CASASGTAPPNSPLHF.

The chain carries TRBV6-5 and TRBJ1-4; 9 positions match TRBD1. Trimming at V came to 5 bases and at J to 8 bases, leaving 9 bases not matched to a gene. The CDR3 is 15 amino acids. Germline V CDR1 and CDR2: MNHEY, SVGAGI. CDR3 bases: TGTGCCAGCAGTAAACACCGGGACAGGGAAGAAAAACTGTTTTTT. This encodes CASSKHRDREEKLFF.

The V and J genes are TRBV6-5 and TRBJ2-2; TRBD1 aligns across 8 bases. Germline loops: CDR1 MNHEY, CDR2 SVGAGI. The CDR3 has 14 amino acids. The junction had 5 bases not matched to a gene; V was cut back by 4 bases and J by 7 bases. As DNA, the CDR3 is TGTGCCAGCAGTTGGACAGGGTCCCACGGGGAGCTGTTTTTT. Encoded protein: CASSWTGSHGELFF.

The chain joins TRBV5-6 to TRBJ1-1; D remains unclear. Germline V gene lookup returns CDR1 SGHDT and CDR2 YYEEEE. Trimming stripped 2 bases from V and 2 bases from J, with 4 bases between. The CDR3 totals 12 residues. CDR3 nucleotide sequence: TGTGCCAGCAGCTTAGCAAACACTGAAGCTTTCTTT. This encodes CASSLANTEAFF.